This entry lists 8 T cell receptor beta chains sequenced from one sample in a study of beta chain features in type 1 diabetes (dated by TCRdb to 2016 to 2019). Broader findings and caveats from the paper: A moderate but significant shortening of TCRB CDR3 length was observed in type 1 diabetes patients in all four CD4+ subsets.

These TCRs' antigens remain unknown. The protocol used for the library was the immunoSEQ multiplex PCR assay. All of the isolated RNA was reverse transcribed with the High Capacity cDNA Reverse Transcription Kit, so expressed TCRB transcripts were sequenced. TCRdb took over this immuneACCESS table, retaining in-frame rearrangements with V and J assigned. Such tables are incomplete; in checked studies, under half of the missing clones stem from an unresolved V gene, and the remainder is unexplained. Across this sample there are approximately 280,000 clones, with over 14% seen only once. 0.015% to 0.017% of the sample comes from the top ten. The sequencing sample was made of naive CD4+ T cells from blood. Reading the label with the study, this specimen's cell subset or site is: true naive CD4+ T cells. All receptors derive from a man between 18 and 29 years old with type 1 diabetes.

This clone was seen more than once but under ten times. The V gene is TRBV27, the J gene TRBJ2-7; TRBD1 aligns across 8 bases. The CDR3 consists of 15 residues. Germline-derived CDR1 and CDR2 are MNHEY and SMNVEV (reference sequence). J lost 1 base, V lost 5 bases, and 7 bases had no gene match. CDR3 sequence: CASSLGTGASYEQYF. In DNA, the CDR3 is TGTGCCAGCAGTCTAGGGACAGGAGCATCCTACGAGCAGTACTTC.

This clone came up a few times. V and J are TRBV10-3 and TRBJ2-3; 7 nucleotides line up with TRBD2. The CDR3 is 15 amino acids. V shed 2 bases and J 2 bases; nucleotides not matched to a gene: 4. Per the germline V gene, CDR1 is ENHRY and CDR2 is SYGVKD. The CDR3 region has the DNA TGTGCCATCAGTGAGCCTGGGACTAACACAGATACGCAGTATTTT. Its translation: CAISEPGTNTDTQYF.

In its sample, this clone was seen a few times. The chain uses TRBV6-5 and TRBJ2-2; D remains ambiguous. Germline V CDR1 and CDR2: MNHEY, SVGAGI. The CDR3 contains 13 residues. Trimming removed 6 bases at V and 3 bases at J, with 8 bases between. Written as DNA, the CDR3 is TGTGCCAGCAGCGGGTGGGACACCGGGGAGCTGTTTTTT. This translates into CASSGWDTGELFF.

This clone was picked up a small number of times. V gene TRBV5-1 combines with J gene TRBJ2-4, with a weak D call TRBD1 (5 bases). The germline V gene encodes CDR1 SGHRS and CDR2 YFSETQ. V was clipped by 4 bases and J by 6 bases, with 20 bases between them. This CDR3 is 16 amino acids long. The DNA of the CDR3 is TGCGCCAGCAGCCCCCGACAGTTCGTGGTAGCAAACATTCAGTACTTC. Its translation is CASSPRQFVVANIQYF.

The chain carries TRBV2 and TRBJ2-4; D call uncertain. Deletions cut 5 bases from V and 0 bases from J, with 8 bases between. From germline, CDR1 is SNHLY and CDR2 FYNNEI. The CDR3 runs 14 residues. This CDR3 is CASSWALAKNIQYF. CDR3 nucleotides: TGTGCCAGCAGTTGGGCCTTAGCCAAAAACATTCAGTACTTC.

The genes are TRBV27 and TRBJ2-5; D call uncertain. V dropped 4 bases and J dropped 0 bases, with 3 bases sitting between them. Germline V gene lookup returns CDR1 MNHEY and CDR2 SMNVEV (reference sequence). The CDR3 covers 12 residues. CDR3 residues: CASSSYQETQYF. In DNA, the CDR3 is TGTGCCAGCAGTTCGTACCAAGAGACCCAGTACTTC.

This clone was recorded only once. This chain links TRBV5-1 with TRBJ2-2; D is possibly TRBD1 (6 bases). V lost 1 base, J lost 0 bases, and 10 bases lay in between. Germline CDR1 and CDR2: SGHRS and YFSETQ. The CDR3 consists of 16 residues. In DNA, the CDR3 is TGCGCCAGCAGCTTGTCGGGACATGCGAACACCGGGGAGCTGTTTTTT. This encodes CASSLSGHANTGELFF.

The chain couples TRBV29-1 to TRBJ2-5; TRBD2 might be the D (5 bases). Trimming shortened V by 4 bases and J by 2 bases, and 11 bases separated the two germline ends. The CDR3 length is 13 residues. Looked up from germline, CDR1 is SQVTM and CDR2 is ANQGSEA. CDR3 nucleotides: TGCAGCGTTGTGTTCAGCGGTCAAGAGACCCAGTACTTC. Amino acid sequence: CSVVFSGQETQYF.